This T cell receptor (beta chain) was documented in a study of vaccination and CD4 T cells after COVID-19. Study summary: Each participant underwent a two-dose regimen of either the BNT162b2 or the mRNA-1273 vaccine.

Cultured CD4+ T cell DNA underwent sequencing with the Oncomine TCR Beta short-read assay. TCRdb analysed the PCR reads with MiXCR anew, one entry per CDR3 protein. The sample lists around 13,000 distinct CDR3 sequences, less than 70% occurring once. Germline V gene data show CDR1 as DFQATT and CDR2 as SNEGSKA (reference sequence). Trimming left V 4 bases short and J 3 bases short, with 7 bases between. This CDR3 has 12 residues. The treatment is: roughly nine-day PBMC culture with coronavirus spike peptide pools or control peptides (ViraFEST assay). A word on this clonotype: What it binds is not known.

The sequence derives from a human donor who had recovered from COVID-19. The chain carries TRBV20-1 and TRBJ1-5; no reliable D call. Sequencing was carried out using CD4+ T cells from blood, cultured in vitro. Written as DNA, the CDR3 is TGCAGTGCTAACGGGAACAATCAGCCCCAGCATTTT. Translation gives CSANGNNQPQHF.